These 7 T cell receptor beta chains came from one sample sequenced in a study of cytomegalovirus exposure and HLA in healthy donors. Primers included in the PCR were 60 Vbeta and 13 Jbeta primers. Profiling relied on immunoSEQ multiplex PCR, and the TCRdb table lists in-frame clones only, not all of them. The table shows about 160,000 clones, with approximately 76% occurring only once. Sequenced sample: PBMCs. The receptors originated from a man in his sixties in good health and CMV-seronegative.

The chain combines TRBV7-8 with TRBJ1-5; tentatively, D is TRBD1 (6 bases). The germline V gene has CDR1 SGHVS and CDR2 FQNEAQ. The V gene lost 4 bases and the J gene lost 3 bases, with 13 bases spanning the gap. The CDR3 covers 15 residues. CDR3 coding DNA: TGTGCCAGCAGCTCGCTCAGGGGAGACAATCAGCCCCAGCATTTT. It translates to CASSSLRGDNQPQHF.

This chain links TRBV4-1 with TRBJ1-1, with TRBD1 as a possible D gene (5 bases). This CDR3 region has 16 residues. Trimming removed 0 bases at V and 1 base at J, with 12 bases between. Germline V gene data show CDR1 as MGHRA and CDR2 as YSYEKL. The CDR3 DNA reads TGCGCCAGCAGCCAAGATCCCTTGGGGGGGAACACTGAAGCTTTCTTT. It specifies CASSQDPLGGNTEAFF.

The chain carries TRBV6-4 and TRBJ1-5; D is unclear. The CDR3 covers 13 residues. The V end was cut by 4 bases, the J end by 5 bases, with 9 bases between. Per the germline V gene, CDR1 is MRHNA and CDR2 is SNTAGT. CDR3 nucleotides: TGTGCCAGCAGTGTGTCCTTAGATCAGCCCCAGCATTTT. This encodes CASSVSLDQPQHF.

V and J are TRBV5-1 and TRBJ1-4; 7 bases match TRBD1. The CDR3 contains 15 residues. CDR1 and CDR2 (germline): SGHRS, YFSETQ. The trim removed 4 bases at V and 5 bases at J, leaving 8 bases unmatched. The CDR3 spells CASSDTGTDNEKLFF. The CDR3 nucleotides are TGCGCCAGCAGCGACACCGGGACAGACAATGAAAAACTGTTTTTT.

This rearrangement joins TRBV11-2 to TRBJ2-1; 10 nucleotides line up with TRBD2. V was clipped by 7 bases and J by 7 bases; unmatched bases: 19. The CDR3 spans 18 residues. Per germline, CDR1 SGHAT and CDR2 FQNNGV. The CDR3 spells CASKPLRSSGSFGNEQFF. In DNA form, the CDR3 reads TGTGCCAGCAAACCCCTACGATCTAGCGGGAGCTTCGGTAATGAGCAGTTCTTC.

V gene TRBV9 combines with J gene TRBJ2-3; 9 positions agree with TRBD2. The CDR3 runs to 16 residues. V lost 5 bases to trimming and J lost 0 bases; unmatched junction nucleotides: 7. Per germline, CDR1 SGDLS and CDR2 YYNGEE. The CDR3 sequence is CASRASLAGSTDTQYF. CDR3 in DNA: TGTGCCAGCAGGGCCAGCCTAGCGGGAAGCACAGATACGCAGTATTTT.

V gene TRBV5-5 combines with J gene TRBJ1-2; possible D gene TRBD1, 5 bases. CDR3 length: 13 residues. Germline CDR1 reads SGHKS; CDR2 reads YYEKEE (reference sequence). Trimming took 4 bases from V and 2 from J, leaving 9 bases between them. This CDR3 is CASSPDTNYGYTF. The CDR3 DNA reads TGTGCCAGCAGCCCGGACACGAACTATGGCTACACCTTC.